This T cell receptor beta chain was recorded in a study of cytomegalovirus exposure and HLA in healthy donors. Primers included in the PCR were 60 Vbeta and 13 Jbeta primers. Sequenced by immunoSEQ multiplex PCR; TCRdb stores in-frame clones only, minus some. The sample contains about 110,000 clones, roughly 80% of which appear only once. CDR1 and CDR2 (germline): KGHSH, LQKENI. The CDR3 has 14 amino acids. After removal of 6 bases from V and 1 base from J, the junction contained 4 bases not matched to a gene. The source is a man in his fifties or sixties in good health and CMV-seronegative. The chain employs TRBV18 and TRBJ1-1, with TRBD1 matching over 8 bases. The sequencing sample was made of PBMCs. The CDR3 DNA sequence: TGTGCCAGCTCGGGGACAGGCCCGAACACTGAAGCTTTCTTT. The encoded protein is CASSGTGPNTEAFF.